This T cell receptor (beta chain) derives from a study of cytomegalovirus exposure and HLA in healthy donors. Overall study findings and caveats: Among TCR sequences, most were rare, though some public TCRs appeared in many donors. In vitro data verified three CMV-associated chains as specific for CMV antigens. Cytomegalovirus-associated status was assigned to around 160 TCR beta chains.

The CDR3 contains 16 residues. Trimming pared 5 bases from V and 9 bases from J, leaving 23 bases between. The germline gives CDR1 ENHRY, CDR2 SYGVKD. The study drew the donors from its approximately 130-subject validation cohort, separate from the roughly 700-subject first cohort. Repertoires were generated with immunoSEQ multiplex PCR, while TCRdb's copy carries only in-frame clones and drops some. The table lists about 82,000 clones, 90% to 95% of them singletons. Notes on this clone: What it recognizes is unknown.

The V and J genes are TRBV10-3 and TRBJ2-4; possibly TRBD1 for D (6 bases). The sequenced material came from PBMCs. The source of this sequence is a woman under 30 in good health and CMV-seronegative. The CDR3 loop reads CAISSDQGSAQVIQYF. Written as DNA, the CDR3 is TGTGCCATCAGTTCAGATCAGGGGAGCGCACAAGTCATTCAGTACTTC.